Included here is one T cell receptor (beta chain) sequence, with context. The germline V gene encodes CDR1 SNHLY and CDR2 FYNNEI. The CDR3 is 15 residues long. The V segment lost 4 bases and the J segment 0 bases; nucleotides outside the gene matches: 5. In the source study's methods: Reference gene primers were amplified, and this amplification served to estimate nucleated cell counts. The protocol was immunoSEQ multiplex PCR, while the TCRdb copy is restricted to in-frame clones and leaves out a portion. D and trimming come from the DNA, and the V and J calls and clone size come from that table. The data contain roughly 25,000 clones, about 90% of them seen just once; the ten biggest clones take up 2.5% to 3%. These data originate in a study of blood T cell repertoires in COVID-19. About the study: Material from acute and convalescent COVID-19 was sourced from the United States, Italy and Spain. The analysed material was cDNA or gDNA that came from T cells, B-cell-depleted T cells, or PBMCs.

The genes are TRBV2 and TRBJ1-1, with TRBD1 matching over 7 bases. Sequenced sample: peripheral blood. This receptor was identified in a human donor in a cohort sampled during active COVID-19. CDR3 residues: CASSALTGMNTEAFF. DNA of the CDR3: TGTGCCAGCAGTGCCTTGACAGGGATGAACACTGAAGCTTTCTTT.